This T cell receptor (beta chain) was sequenced for a study of T cell repertoires in cytomegalovirus infection. Study-level results: HLA-C-restricted CMV clonotypes gave the most frequent clonotype in two of eight donors.

TCRdb processed the reads anew with MiXCR; each CDR3 protein has one entry. Counted here are approximately 1,000,000 distinct CDR3 sequences, approximately 32% occurring once; the ten biggest clones make up about an eighth. Germline loops: CDR1 DFQATT, CDR2 SNEGSKA (reference sequence). This CDR3 has 12 amino acids. As for this clonotype: As yet, its antigen is unknown.

The receptor was isolated from a human donor in good health (CMV status not recorded). Some clones in this sample may be carry-over from other donors' samples. Material: cultured CD8+ T cells from PBMCs, obtained from culture after CMV antigen stimulation. The chain uses TRBV20-1 and TRBJ1-2; 8 bases align to TRBD1. The CDR3, as DNA: TGCAGCGGTACAGGGGGAGACTATGGCTACACCTTC. Its protein product is CSGTGGDYGYTF.